These T cell receptor beta chains were read from a single sample in a study of cytomegalovirus exposure and HLA in healthy donors. TCRdb keeps only in-frame clones here, not all; method: immunoSEQ multiplex PCR. The table has fewer than 250,000 clones, 65% to 90% seen once; the top ten hold approximately 1.4%. Sequencing used PBMCs. These receptors came from a girl aged 5 to 17 in good health and CMV-seronegative. The CDR3 runs from the conserved cysteine through the conserved F or W. Each record gives: clone size, J gene, D gene, V gene, CDR3 DNA, CDR3 protein. A D gene is named only where the DNA matches it firmly. Expanded clones are given a class, and other clones once, few, many or no size at all.

>-|TRBJ2-3|-|TRBV6-4
TGTGCCAGCAGGGAGGGAGCTAGCACAGATACGCAGTATTTT
CASREGASTDTQYF
>-|TRBJ2-1|-|TRBV5-4
TGTGCCAGCAGCTTACTGACAGAACCAAATGAGCAGTTCTTC
CASSLLTEPNEQFF
>-|TRBJ1-3|-|TRBV5-4
TGTGCTAGCAGCCGGGACACTGGAAACACCATATATTTT
CASSRDTGNTIYF
>-|TRBJ2-7|-|TRBV29-1
TGCAGCGTTGAAGATCGGGGAAACTCCTACGAGCAGTACTTC
CSVEDRGNSYEQYF
>-|TRBJ2-7|TRBD1|TRBV11-2
TGTGCCAGCAGCTCCCAACAGGGACAGGGCGTCTACGAGCAGTACTTC
CASSSQQGQGVYEQYF
>few|TRBJ1-3|TRBD1|TRBV6-1
TGTGCCAGCAGGACAGGGGTTGGAAACACCATATATTTT
CASRTGVGNTIYF
>-|TRBJ2-7|-|TRBV30
TGTGCCTGGAGTGTACAAGCGTCCGAGCAGTACTTC
CAWSVQASEQYF
>-|TRBJ2-7|TRBD1|TRBV4-1
TGCGCCAGCAAAATCACAGGGGGCCTCGGCGAGCAGTACTTC
CASKITGGLGEQYF
>-|TRBJ2-5|TRBD1|TRBV14
TGTGCCAGCCGCCGAACAGGGGCCGGGACCCAGTACTTC
CASRRTGAGTQYF
>once|TRBJ1-6|-|TRBV4-2
TGTGCCAGCAGCCAAGTCGGGTGGGATTCACCCCTCCACTTT
CASSQVGWDSPLHF
>-|TRBJ2-3|TRBD1|TRBV28
TGTGCCAGTTTCCGGGACAGGGCAAGCACAGATACGCAGTATTTT
CASFRDRASTDTQYF
>-|TRBJ2-7|TRBD2|TRBV27
TGTGCCAGCAGTTTCCTAGCGGGGGGGCCCCCCGACGAGCAGTACTTC
CASSFLAGGPPDEQYF
>-|TRBJ2-3|TRBD2|TRBV2
TGTGCCAGCAGTGCTAGGGTAGCGGGGACCACAGATACGCAGTATTTT
CASSARVAGTTDTQYF
>once|TRBJ2-5|TRBD2|TRBV5-1
TGCGCCAGCAGCTTTAGCGGGAGACAAGAGACCCAGTACTTC
CASSFSGRQETQYF
>-|TRBJ2-3|TRBD2|TRBV7-2
TGTGCCAGCAGCTTGTCGCTAGCGGGGTATGGCGATACGCAGTATTTT
CASSLSLAGYGDTQYF
>-|TRBJ2-2|TRBD2|TRBV25-1
TGTGCCAGCAGTGTCACCCGAGGGACTAGCGGGAATACCGGGGAGCTGTTTTTT
CASSVTRGTSGNTGELFF
>-|TRBJ2-5|-|TRBV5-4
TGTGCCAGCAGCTTTCGGGATTACCAAGAGACCCAGTACTTC
CASSFRDYQETQYF
>-|TRBJ2-1|-|TRBV9
TGTGCCAGCAGCGTAGGGGGCTTCGGCAATGAGCAGTTCTTC
CASSVGGFGNEQFF
>-|TRBJ1-5|-|TRBV6-1
TGTGCCAGCGGACAGAGCCAGCCCCAGCATTTT
CASGQSQPQHF
>-|TRBJ1-1|TRBD1|TRBV6-5
TGTGCCAGCAGTTACCCAGGTGACAGGGCCACTGAAGCTTTCTTT
CASSYPGDRATEAFF
>few|TRBJ1-2|-|TRBV27
TGTGCCAGCAGTTCGACACGCTTTGGCTACACCTTC
CASSSTRFGYTF
>-|TRBJ2-1|-|TRBV4-2
TGTGCCAGCAGCCAAGATGAGACTAGTACCCCCAATGAGCAGTTCTTC
CASSQDETSTPNEQFF
>few|TRBJ1-5|-|TRBV28
TGTGCCAGCGGCGGGTTTCGAGGTGTGAGCAATCAGCCCCAGCATTTT
CASGGFRGVSNQPQHF
>-|TRBJ1-2|-|TRBV7-9
TGTGCCAGCAGCGCGCAGGTTGAAGGAACTGGCTACACCTTC
CASSAQVEGTGYTF
>-|TRBJ1-1|TRBD1|TRBV29-1
TGCAGCGTCGGAGGACAGGGGGGTAGGACTGAAGCTTTCTTT
CSVGGQGGRTEAFF
>-|TRBJ2-7|-|TRBV2
TGTGCCAGCAGCCCTCGCGCGGAATCTTACCACGAGCAGTACTTC
CASSPRAESYHEQYF
>-|TRBJ1-1|-|TRBV10-2
TGCGCCAGCAGTGCGAGGAGGGGTCAGATGAACACTGAAGCTTTCTTT
CASSARRGQMNTEAFF
>once|TRBJ2-7|-|TRBV4-3
TGCGCCAGCAGCCAAGAGGTTCGGGGGGCGCGTCCCAACGAGCAGTACTTC
CASSQEVRGARPNEQYF
>-|TRBJ1-6|-|TRBV6-4
TGTGCCAGCAGTGACCAGGAGGGGGGGTCACCCCTCCACTTT
CASSDQEGGSPLHF
>-|TRBJ2-3|TRBD1|TRBV5-1
TGCGCCAGCAGCAAGCTCAGGGGGGATACGCAGTATTTT
CASSKLRGDTQYF
>-|TRBJ1-1|TRBD1|TRBV25-1
TGTGCCAGCAGTACCTTCTCTAGGGACAGCACTGAAGCTTTCTTT
CASSTFSRDSTEAFF
>-|TRBJ2-1|TRBD1|TRBV5-5
TGTGCCAGCAGCTTGGCCCAGGGGGTCCGTGAGCAGTTCTTC
CASSLAQGVREQFF
>-|TRBJ2-2|-|TRBV30
TGTGCCTGGATCGGCCAGCGGAACACCGGGGAGCTGTTTTTT
CAWIGQRNTGELFF
>once|TRBJ1-6|TRBD1|TRBV10-3
TGTGCCATCAGTGAGTCGGGAGACAGGGTGTATAATTCACCCCTCCACTTT
CAISESGDRVYNSPLHF
>-|TRBJ1-1|TRBD1|TRBV7-6
TGTGCCAGCAGCTTAGACAGGGGGCTTGCTGAAGCTTTCTTT
CASSLDRGLAEAFF
>few|TRBJ1-2|-|TRBV29-1
TGCAGCGGAAGTGAGACAGTAAGGGGCTACACCTTC
CSGSETVRGYTF
>-|TRBJ1-1|-|TRBV7-2
TGTGCCAGCAGCTTAGTAAGAGGAGGGACGAACACTGAAGCTTTCTTT
CASSLVRGGTNTEAFF